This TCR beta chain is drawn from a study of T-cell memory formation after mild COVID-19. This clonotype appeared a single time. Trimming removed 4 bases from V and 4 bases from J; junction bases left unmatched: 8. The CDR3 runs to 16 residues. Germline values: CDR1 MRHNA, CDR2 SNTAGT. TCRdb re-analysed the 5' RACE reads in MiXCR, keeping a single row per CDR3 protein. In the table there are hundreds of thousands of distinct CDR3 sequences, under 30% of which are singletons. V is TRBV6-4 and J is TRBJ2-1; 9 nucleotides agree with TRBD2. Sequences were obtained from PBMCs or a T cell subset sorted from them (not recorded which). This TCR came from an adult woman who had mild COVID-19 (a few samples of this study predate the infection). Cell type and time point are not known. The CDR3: CASSGAGGTGYNEQFF. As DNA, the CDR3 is TGTGCCAGCAGTGGAGCGGGGGGCACTGGATACAATGAGCAGTTCTTC.